The 30 T cell receptor beta chains in this list originate from one sample, sequenced in a study of response to subunit inactivated influenza vaccine. A single record per CDR3 protein comes from TCRdb applying MiXCR to the RT-PCR reads. The sample records 500,000 to 550,000 distinct CDR3 sequences, 7.5% to 8.5% being singletons. Sequencing was performed on PBMCs from blood, taken roughly 24 months after vaccination. These receptors all come from a man aged 50-75 years who received an inactivated influenza vaccine.

This clonotype was counted between two and nine times. The chain joins TRBV18 to TRBJ2-3, with 8 positions matching TRBD2. Per the germline V gene, CDR1 is KGHSH and CDR2 is LQKENI. This CDR3 comprises 18 residues. After removal of 4 bases from V and 5 bases from J, the junction contained 17 bases not matched to a gene. The CDR3 loop is CASSRIPLTGGPVDTQYF. The CDR3 DNA follows: TGTGCCAGCTCACGAATCCCTCTGACGGGGGGGCCCGTAGATACGCAGTATTTT.

There are many counts of this clonotype. This chain joins TRBV12-3 or TRBV12-4 and TRBJ2-3; the D gene is possibly TRBD2 (7 bases). CDR3 size: 18 residues. Trimming took off 0 bases at V and 4 bases at J, with 20 bases between the two ends. CDR3 region: CASSLARGWGGVADTQYF. Here the CDR3 DNA reads TGTGCCAGCAGTTTAGCGCGTGGGTGGGGGGGCGTTGCAGATACGCAGTATTTT.

This clonotype was detected only a few times. This sequence joins TRBV4-2 and TRBJ2-3; 10 bases are a match to TRBD2. The J segment lost 0 bases and the V segment lost 2 bases, leaving 2 bases of the junction unmatched. The CDR3 length is 16 residues. Germline loops: CDR1 LGHNA, CDR2 YNFKEQ. The DNA for the CDR3 is TGTGCCAGCAGCCAATGGACTAGCGGAAGCACAGATACGCAGTATTTT. Protein: CASSQWTSGSTDTQYF.

This clonotype was counted ten times or more. The chain carries TRBV2 and TRBJ2-7; D is perhaps TRBD1 (6 bases). The CDR3 loop spans 15 amino acids. V shed 3 bases and J shed 3 bases, with 15 bases lying between them. The germline V gene has CDR1 SNHLY and CDR2 FYNNEI. Written as DNA, the CDR3 is TGTGCCAGCAGTGACGACAGGCGGTCTTACTACGAGCAGTACTTC. Amino acids: CASSDDRRSYYEQYF.

V and J are TRBV27 and TRBJ2-7; TRBD1 agrees at 8 bases. V was clipped by 5 bases and J by 3 bases; unmatched bases: 6. The CDR3 extends over 14 amino acids. Per the germline V gene, CDR1 is MNHEY and CDR2 is SMNVEV (reference sequence). CDR3 bases: TGTGCCAGCAGTACCCGGACAGGGAGCTACGAGCAGTACTTC. This sequence encodes CASSTRTGSYEQYF.

Regarding this clonotype: No conserved phenylalanine or tryptophan is present at the end of the CDR3, so a read error is the likely explanation. No DNA is shown, since the ends of the CDR3 on it are uncertain; the CDR3 is the one TCRdb lists. The CDR3 spells CALGGEVSSCPTLRGAVLRGAAG. V and J are TRBV7-2 and TRBJ2-2; whether TRBD1, the table's D call, matches the DNA was not checked. The CDR3 sequence runs 23 residues, both termini included. Germline V CDR1 and CDR2: SGHTA, FQGNSA.

The chain is built from TRBV6-1 and TRBJ2-3; 7 bases align to TRBD1. CDR1 MNHNS and CDR2 SASEGT come from the germline V gene. The CDR3 loop spans 14 amino acids. Unmatched junction bases numbered 5, after V lost 6 bases and J lost 2 bases. The CDR3 loop is CASRKGAVTDTQYF. The CDR3 DNA follows: TGTGCCAGCAGAAAGGGGGCGGTCACAGATACGCAGTATTTT.

This clonotype was detected a few times. The chain couples TRBV30 to TRBJ2-3; TRBD1 matches 7 bases. This CDR3 region has 15 residues. From germline, CDR1 is GTSNPN and CDR2 SVGIG (reference sequence). V was clipped by 5 bases and J by 1 base; unmatched bases: 9. DNA of the CDR3: TGTGCCTGGCAGACAGGGCTCGGTGGCACAGATACGCAGTATTTT. Its translation: CAWQTGLGGTDTQYF.

This clonotype was seen more than once but under ten times. V gene TRBV9 combines with J gene TRBJ2-5; D unresolved. CDR1 and CDR2 (germline): SGDLS, YYNGEE. V was pared by 0 bases and J by 0 bases, with 6 bases between. The CDR3 is 14 amino acids. Written as DNA, the CDR3 is TGTGCCAGCAGCGTAGCGGCGTACCAAGAGACCCAGTACTTC. Translation gives CASSVAAYQETQYF.

V and J are TRBV19 and TRBJ2-7; tentatively, D is TRBD1 or TRBD2 (5 bases each). This CDR3 is built from 16 residues. Germline V gene sequence: CDR1 LNHDA, CDR2 SQIVND (reference sequence). V was cut by 3 bases and J by 6 bases, with 21 bases left in between. CDR3 amino acids: CASSIGSGSWGSEQYF. CDR3 DNA: TGTGCCAGTAGTATCGGGTCAGGCTCCTGGGGGTCCGAGCAGTACTTC.

The rearrangement joins TRBV12-3 or TRBV12-4 to TRBJ2-7; possibly TRBD1 for D (5 bases). V was pared by 4 bases and J by 4 bases, with 14 bases between. The length of the CDR3 is 14 residues. CDR3 DNA: TGTGCCAGCAGTTCAAGGGGTTACTCTTACGAGCAGTACTTC. Protein sequence: CASSSRGYSYEQYF.

This clonotype was detected only a few times. V is TRBV20-1 and J is TRBJ1-6; D might be TRBD1 (6 bases). Germline CDR1 reads DFQATT; CDR2 reads SNEGSKA (reference sequence). This CDR3 comprises 14 residues. V lost 6 bases and J lost 3, with 12 bases in between. This CDR3 is CSAPRQVYNSPLHF. CDR3 sequence (DNA): TGCAGTGCCCCCCGACAGGTCTATAATTCACCCCTCCACTTT.

This clonotype was counted a few times. The chain employs TRBV7-2 and TRBJ1-2, with D possibly being TRBD1 (5 bases). Germline V gives CDR1 SGHTA, CDR2 FQGNSA. The CDR3 contains 12 residues. Trimming removed 8 bases at V and 2 bases at J, with 9 bases between. The CDR3 reads CASLRANYGYTF. The CDR3 DNA is TGTGCCAGCCTCAGGGCAAACTATGGCTACACCTTC.

The V and J genes are TRBV19 and TRBJ2-1; 8 nucleotides match TRBD2. CDR1 and CDR2 from the germline V gene are LNHDA and SQIVND (reference sequence). The CDR3 has 17 residues. V lost 1 base and J lost 4; bases outside the gene matches: 9. The CDR3 reads CASSIVTSGSYYNEQFF. The CDR3 DNA reads as TGTGCCAGTAGTATAGTCACTAGCGGCAGTTATTACAATGAGCAGTTCTTC.

This clonotype was observed many times. V is TRBV7-9 and J is TRBJ2-2; D might be TRBD2 (6 bases). Germline loops: CDR1 SEHNR, CDR2 FQNEAQ (reference sequence). The CDR3 is 15 residues long. The ends were cut back, 5 bases at V and 0 bases at J, with 10 bases in the middle. The CDR3: CASSLGTSNTGELFF. In DNA form, the CDR3 reads TGTGCCAGCAGCCTCGGGACTTCGAACACCGGGGAGCTGTTTTTT.

This sequence joins TRBV7-9 and TRBJ2-1; possible D gene TRBD2, 5 bases. Germline CDR1 reads SEHNR; CDR2 reads FQNEAQ (reference sequence). The CDR3 is 12 residues long. The germline V and J ends were trimmed by 8 bases and 4 bases, with 9 bases remaining between them. The CDR3 coding sequence is TGTGCCAGCGGTAGACTATACAATGAGCAGTTCTTC. Translating gives CASGRLYNEQFF.

V is TRBV11-2 and J is TRBJ2-5; D remains ambiguous. The germline V gene encodes CDR1 SGHAT and CDR2 FQNNGV. CDR3 length: 15 residues. V was clipped by 1 base and J by 5 bases, with 14 bases between them. The CDR3: CASSLVARAVETQYF. The CDR3 nucleotides read TGTGCCAGCAGCTTAGTAGCCCGGGCGGTGGAGACCCAGTACTTC.

The chain joins TRBV5-1 to TRBJ2-2; 7 positions agree with TRBD1. Trimming took 4 bases from V and 0 from J; bases not matched to a gene: 9. The CDR3 contains 17 residues. The germline V gene has CDR1 SGHRS and CDR2 YFSETQ. CDR3 loop: CASSRAPGQTNTGELFF. The CDR3 DNA is TGCGCCAGCAGCAGAGCACCGGGACAGACGAACACCGGGGAGCTGTTTTTT.

This clonotype was picked up a small number of times. The J gene is TRBJ1-2, the V gene TRBV12-2; TRBD1 is taken as the D call from the table, unchecked against the DNA. TRBV12-2 is given as a pseudogene. There are 15 residues in the CDR3. CDR3 loop: CASRLAGTEPYGYTF. The CDR3 coding sequence is TGTGCAAGTCGCTTAGCCGGGACAGAGCCATATGGCTACACCTTC.

At least ten counts were recorded for this clonotype. The chain employs TRBV12-3 or TRBV12-4 and TRBJ1-3; D remains unclear. Deletions cut 6 bases from V and 2 bases from J, with 11 bases between. The CDR3 extends over 14 amino acids. The CDR3 loop reads CASSLLGAGNTIYF. The CDR3 DNA reads TGTGCCAGCAGCCTCTTAGGTGCTGGAAACACCATATATTTT.

This clonotype was detected only a few times. The chain recombines TRBV4-2 with TRBJ2-3, with TRBD2 matching over 13 bases. The CDR3 covers 18 residues. CDR1 is LGHNA, CDR2 YNFKEQ, per germline. Trimming cost V 0 bases and J 4 bases; bases outside gene matches: 7. Here the CDR3 reads CASSQDWTSGGRADTQYF. The CDR3 coding sequence is TGTGCCAGCAGCCAAGATTGGACTAGCGGGGGCCGGGCAGATACGCAGTATTTT.

This clonotype showed up many times. The chain has TRBV6-1 and TRBJ2-3; 8 nucleotides align to TRBD2. The V gene's germline CDR1 is MNHNS and CDR2 SASEGT. The CDR3 is 15 residues long. The V and J ends lost 10 bases and 3 bases, in that order; junction bases with no gene match: 12. The chain's CDR3 is CATARGGGLTDTQYF. The CDR3 DNA is TGTGCCACCGCGCGCGGCGGGGGGTTGACAGATACGCAGTATTTT.

This clonotype was counted ten times or more. The CDR3, as DNA: TGCAGTGCTCCGAGCGGGCAGGCTAGCCGACCCTCTGGGGCCAACGTCCTGACTTTC. As protein: CSAPSGQASRPSGANVLTF. The chain employs TRBV20-1 and TRBJ2-6, with D tentatively TRBD2 (6 bases). The CDR3 spans 19 residues. Germline V gene lookup returns CDR1 DFQATT and CDR2 SNEGSKA (reference sequence). V lost 5 bases and J lost 0, with 23 bases in between.

This clonotype was counted only a few times. This chain uses TRBV7-2 with TRBJ2-2, with TRBD2 identical over 9 bases. There are 16 residues in the CDR3. Trimming removed 1 base from V and 6 bases from J; junction bases left unmatched: 6. Germline V gives CDR1 SGHTA, CDR2 FQGNSA. The CDR3 region has the DNA TGTGCCAGCAGCTTAGTAGGACTAGCGCCCTCCGGGGAGCTGTTTTTT. Translated, it gives CASSLVGLAPSGELFF.

The table lists this clonotype with a few counts. The V gene is TRBV11-1, the J gene TRBJ2-3, with 7 bases matching TRBD1. The CDR3 is made up of 18 amino acids. J lost 5 bases, V lost 5 bases, and 19 bases had no gene match. The V gene's germline CDR1 is SGHAT and CDR2 FQDESV (reference sequence). CDR3 nucleotides: TGTGCCAGCAGCGCACGTCTACCGGGACAGAAAGTAGTAGATACGCAGTATTTT. It encodes CASSARLPGQKVVDTQYF. The full variable domain, in which reference TRBV11-1 and TRBJ2-3 provide the parts outside the CDR3, is EAEVAQSPRYKITEKSQAVAFWCDPISGHATLYWYRQILGQGPELLVQFQDESVVDDSQLPKDRFSAERLKGVDSTLKIQPAELGDSAMYLCASSARLPGQKVVDTQYFGPGTRLTVL.

This clonotype appeared many times. J is TRBJ2-7 and V is TRBV6-2 or TRBV6-3; TRBD1 is a possible D gene (6 bases). V was cut by 7 bases and J by 3 bases, with 16 bases left in between. This CDR3 is 14 amino acids long. CDR1 is MNHEY, CDR2 SVGEGT, per germline. This CDR3 is CASTRDTAFYEQYF. For the CDR3, the DNA is TGTGCCAGCACTCGGGACACAGCGTTCTACGAGCAGTACTTC.

This clonotype has just a few counts. This chain's CDR3 is CSAAPGADTQYF. In DNA, the CDR3 is TGCAGTGCTGCCCCGGGGGCAGATACGCAGTATTTT. The J gene is TRBJ2-3, the V gene TRBV20-1; possibly TRBD2 for D (6 bases). The CDR3 loop spans 12 amino acids. Trimming removed 5 bases from V and 4 bases from J, with 10 bases in between. Germline V CDR1 and CDR2: DFQATT, SNEGSKA (reference sequence).

The chain is built from TRBV12-3 or TRBV12-4 and TRBJ1-1; D possibly corresponds to TRBD1 (6 bases). Between the trimmed V and J ends, which lost 3 bases and 4 bases, there was a span of 15 bases. CDR3 length: 15 amino acids. In DNA, the CDR3 is TGTGCCAGCAGTTTCGAGTCAGGGGTTGGCACTGAAGCTTTCTTT. It is translated as CASSFESGVGTEAFF.

This chain links TRBV3-1 with TRBJ2-5, with D hard to call. The ends were cut back, 5 bases at V and 8 bases at J, with 12 bases in the middle. Germline V gene sequence: CDR1 LGHDT, CDR2 YNNKEL (reference sequence). The CDR3 consists of 12 residues. In DNA form, the CDR3 reads TGTGCCAGCAGCTCTACTTTGGATACCCAGTACTTC. This encodes CASSSTLDTQYF.

This clonotype was seen ten or more times. The chain uses TRBV20-1 and TRBJ1-5; D is ambiguous. V was trimmed by 0 bases and J by 4 bases, leaving 10 bases between them. Germline CDR1 is DFQATT and CDR2 is SNEGSKA (reference sequence). The CDR3 spans 14 residues. The CDR3 bases are TGCAGTGCTAGAGATTCTCGAGGGAATCAGCCCCAGCATTTT. This encodes CSARDSRGNQPQHF.